The 8 T cell receptor beta chains presented below share a single source sample, sequenced in a study of blood T cell repertoires in COVID-19. Sequenced by immunoSEQ multiplex PCR; TCRdb stores in-frame clones only, minus some. The sample lists some 290,000 clones, roughly 85% occurring once. The specimen was peripheral blood. Receptors were obtained from a man between 60 and 75 years old who had recovered from COVID-19.

The J gene is TRBJ2-7, the V gene TRBV11-2; 11 positions match TRBD2. CDR1 is SGHAT and CDR2 is FQNNGV in the germline V gene. CDR3 length equals 15 residues. V lost 6 bases to trimming and J lost 4 bases; unmatched junction nucleotides: 8. CDR3 residues: CASSAIAGGRYEQYF. In DNA, the CDR3 is TGTGCCAGCAGTGCCATAGCGGGGGGGCGGTACGAGCAGTACTTC.

About this clone itself: One base away lies a much larger clone, so this may be a sequencing read error. The chain employs TRBV5-4 and TRBJ1-1; 9 bases line up with TRBD1. This CDR3 region has 14 residues. The germline V gene has CDR1 SGHNT and CDR2 YYREEE (reference sequence). The V segment lost 4 bases and the J segment 1 base; nucleotides outside the gene matches: 2. The CDR3 loop reads CASSRGQGNTEAFF. The CDR3 bases are TGTGCCAGCAGCCGGGGACAGGGGAACACTGAAGCTTTCTTT.

The chain carries TRBV28 and TRBJ2-1; 9 bases are a match to TRBD2. The germline V gene has CDR1 MDHEN and CDR2 SYDVKM. The CDR3 covers 14 residues. Losses at the gene ends were 7 bases for V and 4 bases for J; bases not matched to a gene: 5. CDR3 sequence: CASTLAGNYNEQFF. CDR3 bases: TGTGCCAGCACCCTAGCGGGGAATTACAATGAGCAGTTCTTC. Based on the CDR3 plus reference TRBV28 and TRBJ2-1, the full variable domain is DVKVTQSSRYLVKRTGEKVFLECVQDMDHENMFWYRQDPGLGLRLIYFSYDVKMKEKGDIPEGYSVSREKKERFSLILESASTNQTSMYLCASTLAGNYNEQFFGPGTRLTVL.

This chain uses TRBV11-3 with TRBJ2-2, with D maybe TRBD1 (5 bases). CDR3 size: 15 residues. Trimming shortened V by 1 base and J by 8 bases, and 14 bases separated the two germline ends. The V gene's germline CDR1 is SGHNT and CDR2 YENEEA. The CDR3 DNA follows: TGTGCCAGCAGCTTAGTGCCAGGGCCCCGAGGGGAGCTGTTTTTT. It is translated as CASSLVPGPRGELFF.

The J gene is TRBJ2-7, the V gene TRBV30; 8 positions agree with TRBD2. Losses at the gene ends were 5 bases for V and 0 bases for J; bases not matched to a gene: 6. The CDR3 spans 14 residues. Germline V lookup: CDR1 GTSNPN, CDR2 SVGIG (reference sequence). The CDR3 protein is CAWGRGGSSYEQYF. The DNA of the CDR3 is TGTGCCTGGGGACGGGGGGGGAGCTCCTACGAGCAGTACTTC.

The chain joins TRBV6-5 to TRBJ2-3, with 11 bases lining up with TRBD2. This CDR3 comprises 15 residues. Germline-derived CDR1 and CDR2 are MNHEY and SVGAGI. Germline trimming cut 7 bases from V and 4 bases from J; bases unmatched to any gene: 7. The CDR3 DNA reads TGTGCCAGCAATCTAGCGGGGGGTGGAGCAGATACGCAGTATTTT. Its protein product is CASNLAGGGADTQYF.

The chain uses TRBV3-1 (or the pseudogene TRBV3-2) and TRBJ2-7; D possibly corresponds to TRBD2 (6 bases). The CDR3 is made up of 13 amino acids. Germline values: CDR1 LGHDT, CDR2 YNNKEL (reference sequence). V was pared by 3 bases and J by 2 bases, with 8 bases between. The CDR3 DNA sequence: TGTGCCAGCAGCCACCGGGGGACCTACGAGCAGTACTTC. This sequence encodes CASSHRGTYEQYF.

The chain employs TRBV6-5 and TRBJ2-5, with 7 bases identical to TRBD2. Germline CDR1 is MNHEY and CDR2 is SVGAGI. With V trimmed by 0 bases and J by 4 bases, 8 bases remained unmatched. This CDR3 spans 16 amino acids. CDR3 residues: CASSYSSSGLLETQYF. In DNA, the CDR3 is TGTGCCAGCAGTTACTCATCTAGCGGCCTCCTAGAGACCCAGTACTTC.